This passage covers 16 T cell receptor beta chains from one sample sequenced in a study of T cells in localized non-small cell lung cancer. Only in-frame clones appear in the TCRdb table, and some are missing; sequencing was by immunoSEQ multiplex PCR. This table has 58,000 or so clones, roughly 88% appearing once. Material: peripheral blood, obtained before any cancer treatment. All receptors come from a woman aged 40-69 years with stage I lung adenocarcinoma.

The chain has TRBV6-6 and TRBJ1-5, with D unclear. The germline V and J ends were trimmed by 2 bases and 0 bases, with 8 bases remaining between them. The CDR3 totals 15 residues. Per germline, CDR1 MNHNY and CDR2 SVGAGI (reference sequence). The CDR3 loop is CASSYGSASNQPQHF. In DNA, the CDR3 is TGTGCCAGCAGTTACGGGTCAGCTAGCAATCAGCCCCAGCATTTT.

This chain uses TRBV28 with TRBJ1-2; the D gene is possibly TRBD1 (6 bases). Germline V gene lookup returns CDR1 MDHEN and CDR2 SYDVKM. Trimming took off 5 bases at V and 10 bases at J, with 14 bases between the two ends. The CDR3 covers 12 residues. CDR3 sequence: CASSLRDTDYTF. CDR3 DNA: TGTGCCAGCAGTCTCCGGGACACCGACTACACCTTC.

J is TRBJ1-2 and V is TRBV11-2; no clear D. There are 11 residues in the CDR3. Germline lookup yields CDR1 SGHAT and CDR2 FQNNGV. Trimming removed 3 bases at V and 8 bases at J, with 7 bases between. The chain's CDR3 is CASSFEGGYTF. The CDR3 region has the DNA TGTGCCAGCAGCTTTGAGGGCGGCTACACCTTC.

The CDR3 is CASRIPDGFQNYGYTF. CDR3 in DNA: TGCGCCAGCAGGATACCTGACGGGTTCCAGAACTATGGCTACACCTTC. V is TRBV5-1 and J is TRBJ1-2; D remains unclear. The germline gives CDR1 SGHRS, CDR2 YFSETQ. The V end was cut by 5 bases, the J end by 2 bases, with 19 bases between. The CDR3 is made up of 16 amino acids.

The V gene is TRBV19, the J gene TRBJ1-5; no clear D. With 5 bases removed from V and 5 bases from J, the gap between germline ends came to 13 bases. The CDR3 is made up of 14 amino acids. Germline-derived CDR1 and CDR2 are LNHDA and SQIVND (reference sequence). Written as DNA, the CDR3 is TGTGCCAGTAGTCTAGGGTGGGCTGATCAGCCCCAGCATTTT. Its protein product is CASSLGWADQPQHF. Complete variable domain (other parts from reference TRBV19 and TRBJ1-5): DGGITQSPKYLFRKEGQNVTLSCEQNLNHDAMYWYRQDPGQGLRLIYYSQIVNDFQKGDIAEGYSVSREKKESFPLTVTSAQKNPTAFYLCASSLGWADQPQHFGDGTRLSIL.

This clone appeared a single time. The V and J genes are TRBV5-1 and TRBJ2-3; the match to TRBD2 covers 11 bases. After removal of 4 bases from V and 11 bases from J, the junction contained 15 bases not matched to a gene. CDR1 is SGHRS, CDR2 YFSETQ, per germline. The CDR3 length is 16 residues. The CDR3 is CASSPSGTSGHNMQYF. CDR3 in DNA: TGCGCCAGCAGCCCGTCCGGGACTAGCGGTCACAATATGCAGTATTTT. Full variable domain (missing parts from reference TRBV5-1 and TRBJ2-3): KAGVTQTPRYLIKTRGQQVTLSCSPISGHRSVSWYQQTPGQGLQFLFEYFSETQRNKGNFPGRFSGRQFSNSRSEMNVSTLELGDSALYLCASSPSGTSGHNMQYFGPGTRLTVL.

The chain is built from TRBV5-1 and TRBJ1-2; weak D call: TRBD1 (5 bases). The CDR3 contains 13 residues. V lost 10 bases to trimming and J lost 7 bases, with 20 bases between them. Looked up from germline, CDR1 is SGHRS and CDR2 is YFSETQ. The CDR3 sequence: CALNGACYCGYTF. Here the CDR3 DNA reads TGCGCCTTAAATGGGGCGTGTTATTGTGGCTACACCTTC. The whole variable domain, remainder taken from reference TRBV5-1 and TRBJ1-2, is KAGVTQTPRYLIKTRGQQVTLSCSPISGHRSVSWYQQTPGQGLQFLFEYFSETQRNKGNFPGRFSGRQFSNSRSEMNVSTLELGDSALYLCALNGACYCGYTFGSGTRLTVV.

This chain uses TRBV5-1 with TRBJ1-2, with TRBD1 matching 9 bases. Germline V gives CDR1 SGHRS, CDR2 YFSETQ. The CDR3 loop spans 13 amino acids. V gave up 7 bases and J gave up 7 bases; unmatched junction bases: 8. The CDR3 region has the DNA TGCGCCAGCGGGAATTCACAGGGGGCTGGCTACACCTTC. Translation: CASGNSQGAGYTF.

In DNA form, the CDR3 reads TGTGCCAGCAGCGTACAGGGGGGGCAAGAGACCCAGTACTTC. Protein: CASSVQGGQETQYF. The rearrangement uses TRBV7-9 and TRBJ2-5; TRBD1 is a possible D gene (8 bases). This CDR3 is 14 amino acids long. Germline loops: CDR1 SEHNR, CDR2 FQNEAQ (reference sequence). Trimming took 5 bases from V and 2 from J, leaving 12 bases between them.

This chain joins TRBV19 and TRBJ2-1; the match to TRBD1 covers 7 bases. V shed 8 bases and J 1 base; nucleotides not matched to a gene: 2. Germline V lookup: CDR1 LNHDA, CDR2 SQIVND (reference sequence). CDR3 length equals 13 residues. The CDR3 reads CASGQESYNEQFF. The CDR3 DNA reads as TGTGCCAGTGGACAGGAGTCCTACAATGAGCAGTTCTTC.

The rearrangement joins TRBV5-1 to TRBJ2-1, with 12 bases aligning to TRBD1. Trimming at V came to 3 bases and at J to 7 bases, leaving 14 bases not matched to a gene. This CDR3 has 18 residues. The germline V gene encodes CDR1 SGHRS and CDR2 YFSETQ. The CDR3 DNA follows: TGCGCCAGCAGCTCGACCCCTCCGGGACAGGGGGCTGATAATGAGCAGTTCTTC. Translation: CASSSTPPGQGADNEQFF. The entire variable domain, with the rest obtained from reference TRBV5-1 and TRBJ2-1, is as follows: KAGVTQTPRYLIKTRGQQVTLSCSPISGHRSVSWYQQTPGQGLQFLFEYFSETQRNKGNFPGRFSGRQFSNSRSEMNVSTLELGDSALYLCASSSTPPGQGADNEQFFGPGTRLTVL.

The chain employs TRBV6-5 and TRBJ2-2, with no clear D. The CDR3 has 16 residues. The V and J ends lost 0 bases and 2 bases respectively, with 10 bases between them. The germline V gene encodes CDR1 MNHEY and CDR2 SVGAGI. The CDR3 sequence is CASSYSILLNTGELFF. CDR3 bases: TGTGCCAGCAGTTACTCGATTCTGCTAAACACCGGGGAGCTGTTTTTT.

The chain recombines TRBV7-2 with TRBJ2-3; D may match TRBD1 or TRBD2 (6 bases each). The CDR3 runs to 18 residues. V lost 6 bases, J lost 0 bases, and 22 bases lay in between. In germline, CDR1 is SGHTA, CDR2 FQGNSA. The CDR3 DNA reads TGTGCCAGCAGATCACCTATGGGGGGCCGAGCTAGCACAGATACGCAGTATTTT. Translation: CASRSPMGGRASTDTQYF.

The chain combines TRBV19 with TRBJ2-2; D possibly matches TRBD1 or TRBD2 (5 bases each). V lost 4 bases and J lost 5, with 11 bases in between. The germline CDR1 and CDR2 sequences are LNHDA and SQIVND (reference sequence). The CDR3 is 14 residues long. The CDR3 here is CASSRGTATGELFF. In nucleotides, the CDR3 is TGTGCCAGTAGTAGGGGGACGGCTACCGGGGAGCTGTTTTTT.

The chain couples TRBV6-6 to TRBJ2-1; D is uncertain. Between the trimmed V and J ends, which lost 0 bases and 2 bases, there was a span of 5 bases. CDR3 length: 14 residues. Germline-derived CDR1 and CDR2 are MNHNY and SVGAGI (reference sequence). This CDR3 reads CASSYSPTYNEQFF. CDR3 coding DNA: TGTGCCAGCAGTTACTCCCCAACCTACAATGAGCAGTTCTTC.

The chain is built from TRBV25-1 and TRBJ1-4; D gene uncertain. Trimming took off 3 bases at V and 4 bases at J, with 6 bases between the two ends. Germline CDR1 reads MGHDK; CDR2 reads SYGVNS. The length of the CDR3 is 13 residues. CDR3 nucleotides: TGTGCCAGCAGTGACAACCTTAATGAAAAACTGTTTTTT. Protein: CASSDNLNEKLFF.